Listed here are 20 T cell receptor beta chains from one sample, sequenced in a study of T cells in Graves' hyperthyroidism and ophthalmopathy. TCR beta CDR3 sequences were amplified from RNA transcripts. First-round RT-PCR targeting the TCR CDR3 was performed with the HTBI primer set. TCRdb itself ran the multiplex PCR reads through MiXCR, one entry per CDR3 protein. The sample lists about 640,000 distinct CDR3 sequences; 20% to 25% were seen once. The sample consisted of blood. The source of these receptors is a man under 40 with Graves' ophthalmopathy.

This clonotype turned up a few times. This chain joins TRBV5-1 and TRBJ1-1, with 7 bases aligning to TRBD1. CDR3 length: 15 amino acids. Germline V gene sequence: CDR1 SGHRS, CDR2 YFSETQ. V lost 4 bases and J lost 3; bases outside the gene matches: 9. The CDR3 bases are TGCGCCAGCAGCACCCGACAGGGCGGGGACACTGAAGCTTTCTTT. Residues: CASSTRQGGDTEAFF.

This clonotype was recorded many times. The chain recombines TRBV20-1 with TRBJ2-1; D is possibly TRBD1 or TRBD2 (8 bases each). Trimming shortened V by 2 bases and J by 8 bases, and 34 bases separated the two germline ends. This CDR3 is 20 amino acids long. The germline V gene encodes CDR1 DFQATT and CDR2 SNEGSKA (reference sequence). CDR3 sequence reads: CSARHPGQVDSGIIPHEQFF. In nucleotides, the CDR3 is TGCAGTGCTAGACATCCGGGACAGGTTGATAGCGGGATTATCCCACATGAGCAGTTCTTC.

This clonotype was seen many times. This chain joins TRBV6-1 and TRBJ1-1; 11 nucleotides line up with TRBD1. The CDR3 sequence is 16 residues long. The germline V gene has CDR1 MNHNS and CDR2 SASEGT. The trim removed 7 bases at V and 3 bases at J, leaving 10 bases unmatched. The DNA for the CDR3 is TGTGCCAGCACCCCGACCGGGACAGGGGGTTACACTGAAGCTTTCTTT. Its translation: CASTPTGTGGYTEAFF.

This clonotype was found many times. V usage is TRBV7-2 and J usage is TRBJ2-3; tentative D call: TRBD2 (5 bases). The CDR3 has 14 amino acids. The germline V gene encodes CDR1 SGHTA and CDR2 FQGNSA. The ends were cut back, 3 bases at V and 6 bases at J, with 13 bases in the middle. Here the CDR3 reads CASSLYGRGDTQYF. The CDR3 DNA follows: TGTGCCAGCAGCTTGTACGGGCGAGGGGATACGCAGTATTTT.

This clonotype was detected only a few times. The CDR3 protein is CASSLSTLRPHF. In DNA form, the CDR3 reads TGTGCCAGCAGTTTATCGACCCTTCGGCCGCATTTT. The rearrangement links TRBV12-3 or TRBV12-4 to TRBJ1-5; D ambiguous. V gave up 2 bases and J gave up 15 bases, with 14 bases separating them. CDR3 size: 12 residues.

The rearrangement uses TRBV30 and TRBJ2-1, with 7 bases identical to TRBD2. V was clipped by 0 bases and J by 4 bases; unmatched bases: 15. Germline values: CDR1 GTSNPN, CDR2 SVGIG (reference sequence). CDR3 size: 18 residues. CDR3 bases: TGTGCCTGGAGTGTACGGGCGAACCGTCTAGCGGTATACAATGAGCAGTTCTTC. The encoded protein is CAWSVRANRLAVYNEQFF. Drawing the rest from reference TRBV30 and TRBJ2-1, the complete variable domain is SQTIHQWPATLVQPVGSPLSLECTVEGTSNPNLYWYRQAAGRGLQLLFYSVGIGQISSEVPQNLSASRPQDRQFILSSKKLLLSDSGFYLCAWSVRANRLAVYNEQFFGPGTRLTVL.

This clonotype came up many times. This chain connects TRBV20-1 to TRBJ2-1; 12 bases are a match to TRBD2. CDR1 and CDR2 (germline): DFQATT, SNEGSKA (reference sequence). Germline trimming cut 0 bases from V and 9 bases from J; bases unmatched to any gene: 15. The CDR3 consists of 18 residues. CDR3 nucleotide sequence: TGCAGTGCTAGAGATTGGGGAGACCGGACTAGCGGGAAGTCTGAGCAGTTCTTC. It is translated as CSARDWGDRTSGKSEQFF.

This clonotype was detected many times. The chain has TRBV28 and TRBJ2-7; D uncertain. V was pared by 3 bases and J by 2 bases, with 14 bases between. Germline V gene data show CDR1 as MDHEN and CDR2 as SYDVKM. The CDR3 is 15 amino acids. For the CDR3, the DNA is TGTGCCAGCAGTTTTCTGGCTAAAGGACCCTACGAGCAGTACTTC. This gives the protein CASSFLAKGPYEQYF.

This clonotype turned up a few times. The rearrangement uses TRBV20-1 and TRBJ1-3; D may be TRBD1 (5 bases). CDR3 length: 13 amino acids. Trimming stripped 5 bases from V and 4 bases from J, with 12 bases between. Germline V gives CDR1 DFQATT, CDR2 SNEGSKA (reference sequence). CDR3 nucleotide sequence: TGCAGTGCTCCCCCGCGGGACGGAAACACCATATATTTT. Its protein is CSAPPRDGNTIYF.

The chain has TRBV20-1 and TRBJ2-1; D possibly uses TRBD1 or TRBD2 (5 bases each). This CDR3 is built from 15 residues. From germline, CDR1 is DFQATT and CDR2 SNEGSKA (reference sequence). V lost 3 bases, J lost 0 bases, and 12 bases lay in between. The CDR3 loop is CSARGVGSSYNEQFF. The CDR3 region has the DNA TGCAGTGCTAGGGGGGTGGGGAGCTCCTACAATGAGCAGTTCTTC.

As DNA, the CDR3 is TGTGCCAGCAGCTTAGTAGTTTATGAGCAGTTCTTC. Its translation: CASSLVVYEQFF. This rearrangement joins TRBV7-8 to TRBJ2-1; the D is unclear. CDR1 is SGHVS, CDR2 FQNEAQ, per germline. The CDR3 has 12 amino acids. V was shortened by 1 base and J by 8 bases, with 6 bases between the two germline ends.

This clonotype was found a few times. The chain carries TRBV5-1 and TRBJ2-5; 11 bases agree with TRBD1. The CDR3 runs to 16 residues. Per germline, CDR1 SGHRS and CDR2 YFSETQ. Losses at the gene ends were 3 bases for V and 3 bases for J; bases not matched to a gene: 7. The CDR3 protein is CASSWGTGGAEETQYF. CDR3 sequence (DNA): TGCGCCAGCAGCTGGGGGACAGGGGGAGCCGAAGAGACCCAGTACTTC.

The chain is built from TRBV28 and TRBJ2-6; perhaps D is TRBD1 or TRBD2 (7 bases each). CDR1 MDHEN and CDR2 SYDVKM come from the germline V gene. The V and J ends lost 8 bases and 0 bases respectively, with 23 bases between them. The CDR3 has 19 residues. The CDR3 sequence is CASGGGWDSLLSGANVLTF. The CDR3 DNA reads TGTGCCAGCGGGGGGGGATGGGACAGCCTTCTCTCTGGGGCCAACGTCCTGACTTTC.

This clonotype was detected a few times. The chain recombines TRBV6-1 with TRBJ1-1; the D gene is possibly TRBD1 (6 bases). This CDR3 has 15 amino acids. Looked up from germline, CDR1 is MNHNS and CDR2 is SASEGT. Trimming removed 6 bases at V and 2 bases at J, with 16 bases between. The CDR3 loop reads CASSARGSLNTEAFF. The DNA for the CDR3 is TGTGCCAGCAGCGCCAGGGGATCCCTAAACACTGAAGCTTTCTTT.

About this clonotype: Just one base apart from a much larger clone, this may be a read error. CDR3 sequence: CASSLTGASSYEQFF. The DNA of the CDR3 is TGTGCCAGCAGCTTAACTGGGGCCAGCTCCTACGAGCAGTTCTTC. V and J are TRBV7-9 and TRBJ2-7, with a tentative D call TRBD1 (5 bases). The closer fit of TRBJ2-1 to the DNA end suggests the J call may be wrong. The germline V gene has CDR1 SEHNR and CDR2 FQNEAQ (reference sequence). The CDR3 is made up of 15 amino acids.

The CDR3 reads CASSTGLAGEFF. CDR3 nucleotide sequence: TGTGCCAGCAGTACCGGACTAGCGGGAGAGTTCTTC. The chain employs TRBV12-3 or TRBV12-4 and TRBJ2-1; 13 positions match TRBD2. The V and J ends lost 5 bases and 14 bases, in that order; junction bases with no gene match: 3. The CDR3 covers 12 residues.

This clonotype was seen only a few times. This chain connects TRBV20-1 to TRBJ2-5; 9 bases are shared with TRBD1. The V gene's germline CDR1 is DFQATT and CDR2 SNEGSKA (reference sequence). The trim removed 5 bases at V and 5 bases at J, leaving 6 bases unmatched. This CDR3 has 13 amino acids. CDR3 loop: CSAPTGGWETQYF. In DNA, the CDR3 is TGCAGTGCTCCTACAGGGGGCTGGGAGACCCAGTACTTC.

This clonotype was recorded at least ten times. The genes are TRBV3-1 and TRBJ2-1; D call uncertain. V was cut by 3 bases and J by 9 bases, with 18 bases left in between. Germline values: CDR1 LGHDT, CDR2 YNNKEL (reference sequence). The CDR3 has 15 amino acids. This CDR3 is CASSHEYGSFGEQFF. In DNA form, the CDR3 reads TGTGCCAGCAGCCATGAATACGGGTCCTTTGGTGAGCAGTTCTTC.

The chain joins TRBV9 to TRBJ2-5; TRBD1 agrees at 10 bases. The V gene's germline CDR1 is SGDLS and CDR2 YYNGEE. V trimming: 4 bases; J trimming: 4 bases; junction bases outside the gene matches: 16. This CDR3 is built from 18 residues. DNA for the CDR3: TGTGCCAGCAGCCCTCCCCCCCGGGACAGGGGACGCCGAGAGACCCAGTACTTC. Its translation is CASSPPPRDRGRRETQYF.

This clonotype was seen a few times. V is TRBV13 and J is TRBJ2-6, with D hard to call. V was shortened by 3 bases and J by 0 bases, with 12 bases between the two germline ends. Germline lookup yields CDR1 PRHDT and CDR2 FYEKMQ (reference sequence). This CDR3 contains 17 residues. The DNA of the CDR3 is TGTGCCAGCAGCTTGGCCAGGTCCCTCTCTGGGGCCAACGTCCTGACTTTC. This encodes CASSLARSLSGANVLTF.